This T cell receptor (beta chain) was identified in a study of regulatory T cells in long-lasting Graves disease. This clonotype was seen only a few times. Libraries of TCR beta came from iRepertoire HTBI primers plus Arm-PCR of CDR3 regions. As originally analysed: Identified segments across samples numbered roughly 62 TRBV and 14 to 15 TRBJ. TCRdb re-called the multiplex PCR reads through MiXCR, storing one row per CDR3 protein. What appears here as the V and J calls and clone size reflects TCRdb's work, not the paper's. The sample holds 400,000 or so distinct CDR3 sequences, roughly 20% seen once. The time point: persistent/refractory GD, antithyroid drugs over 5 years with positive TRAb. With RNA extracted from PBMCs as input, the TCR library was made. Graves' disease was diagnosed by American Thyroid Association guidelines. The V gene lost 5 bases and the J gene lost 7 bases, with 15 bases spanning the gap. CDR1 is SGHTA, CDR2 FQGNSA, per germline. CDR3 length: 14 residues.

The chain couples TRBV7-2 to TRBJ1-5, with no clear D. This specimen consisted of peripheral blood mononuclear cells (PBMCs), obtained when the disease was refractory, from a patient treated with antithyroid drugs. The source of this sequence is a female donor with Graves disease. CDR3 protein: CASSLDAPDQPQHF. The DNA of the CDR3 is TGTGCCAGCAGCCTGGACGCCCCGGACCAGCCCCAGCATTTT. The whole variable domain, remainder taken from reference TRBV7-2 and TRBJ1-5, is GAGVSQSPSNKVTEKGKDVELRCDPISGHTALYWYRQSLGQGLEFLIYFQGNSAPDKSGLPSDRFSAERTGGSVSTLTIQRTQQEDSAVYLCASSLDAPDQPQHFGDGTRLSIL.